This note documents a single T cell receptor beta chain sequence. Participants were aged about 18 to 100 years from roughly 26 US areas. Cohorts were based on clinical histories the participants reported. What the recovered Cohort 3 donors had was two negative PCRs, clearance, or symptom resolution. The data were taken from a study of blood T cell repertoires in COVID-19. Clones were read by immunoSEQ multiplex PCR, and TCRdb kept only the in-frame ones, dropping some. This table holds about 170,000 clones, less than 85% found once. The CDR3 runs 16 residues. Trimming at V came to 6 bases and at J to 0 bases, leaving 8 bases not matched to a gene. Germline V gene lookup returns CDR1 LNHDA and CDR2 SQIVND (reference sequence).

The chain couples TRBV19 to TRBJ2-1, with 7 bases fitting TRBD1. The origin of this receptor is a woman between 50 and 59 years old who had recovered from COVID-19. The sample comprised PBMCs or T cells enriched from blood (not recorded which). The CDR3 loop reads CASSKTGQVSYNEQFF. In DNA, the CDR3 is TGTGCCAGTAGCAAAACCGGACAGGTCTCCTACAATGAGCAGTTCTTC.